This TCR beta chain originates from a study of cytomegalovirus exposure and HLA in healthy donors (dated by TCRdb to about 2017). Describing the broader study: In an earlier analysis of approximately 640 of the donors, less than 350 Gb of sequence data and about 110 million unique TCR beta sequences from roughly 200 million T cells were reported. The number of typed donors differed by locus: about 629-640 for A, B, C, DRB1 and DQB1; 500 to 550 for DQA1; around 580 for DPA1; and roughly 450 for DPB1. The genetic ancestry cluster associated with self-reported Caucasian donors included 80% to 90% of the roughly 400 genotyped donors. Along with the roughly 670-subject first cohort, a separate validation cohort of around 110 different subjects was used. Roughly 300 gigabases of sequencing data and 70 million to 100 million unique TCR sequences were included in an early release covering roughly 600 HLA-typed donors. The T cell repertoires of under 700 subjects were profiled by immunosequencing and related to cytomegalovirus serostatus. A later genetic analysis used genome-wide SNP genotypes for about 65% of the roughly 670 donors, treating that subset as a discovery cohort. Alongside the repertoire data, information on donor age, sex, ethnicity and CMV serostatus was compiled. All discovery cohort repertoires had been generated using a single sequencing platform. The later analysis used no new phenotypic data to find candidate immune exposures, relying instead on TCR beta sequences and their occurrence across donors. Among about 390 genotyped donors of the cohort, an average of approximately 240,000 unique TCR beta nucleotide sequences were sequenced per donor, 15% to 20% of them non-productive. Both class I and class II loci were covered by HLA typing, at four-digit resolution. In an earlier analysis of several hundred of the donors, high-throughput TCR beta sequencing was used to judge whether each TCR beta V gene segment behaved as functional or pseudogenic. A later analysis re-analyzed previously published TCR beta repertoires from 666 donors and added high-resolution HLA genotyping to study TCR occurrence patterns. To predict cytomegalovirus infection status, the study combined high-throughput TCR immunosequencing, statistical association of individual TCRs with disease status, and machine learning. The study aimed to test whether cataloging public T cell receptors could reveal signatures of past pathogen exposure. Several DR-DQ haplotypes were treated as single units for association and clustering because of strong linkage in the cohort.

Library preparation was by the immunoSEQ multiplex PCR assay. A mixture of 60 forward primers for TCR Vbeta segments and 13 reverse primers for TCR Jbeta segments was used in the multiplex PCR. Amplification of the CDR3 region of rearranged TCR beta genes was performed with a multiplex PCR assay on genomic DNA. Amplified TCR beta libraries were sequenced as 87-base-pair reads on the Illumina HiSeq System. Per the original workflow: In a later analysis, 77 million or so unique TCR beta chains were counted across the approximately 670 repertoires, and roughly 9.9 million of these chains were shared by at least two donors. Raw reads were error-corrected and collapsed into unique sequences with a nearest-neighbor algorithm that merged closely related sequences to remove PCR and sequencing errors. V, D and J gene segments were assigned by aligning CDR3 sequences to IMGT reference sequences. For a sequence to be retained, a match of at least six nucleotides was required to both a V gene segment and a J gene segment. Rearrangements were classified as productive when the CDR3 lacked stop codons and remained in frame with V and J, and all other rearrangements were classified as non-productive. CDR3 was defined according to IMGT convention as the region running from the second conserved V-encoded cysteine to the conserved J-encoded phenylalanine. The earlier analysis of about 570 of the donors excluded any sequence lacking an unambiguous match to a single V gene segment. In an earlier analysis of more than 500 of the donors, a V segment was called functional when productive rearrangements were above 56.7%, and segregating when the standard deviation between donors exceeded 5%. A statistical classification framework was built for diagnosing cytomegalovirus status from the catalog of TCR beta chain sequences. In a later analysis, V and J genes were assigned by comparing TCR nucleotide sequences against IMGT/GENE-DB human TR gene sequences. In a later analysis, CDR3 sequences and most-parsimonious VDJ recombination scenarios were assigned using the TCRdist pipeline. In a later analysis, every TCR beta chain was defined by the combination of its CDR3 amino acid sequence and its V-gene family, and reads without a unique V-gene family were dropped. In a later analysis, 450 to 600 highly shared, low-generation-probability nucleotide sequences were removed to address suspected cross-contamination and a sequencing artifact. In a later analysis, a clonal expansion index for each public chain was calculated from normalized within-repertoire ranks of inferred template counts. A later analysis computed generation probabilities with a VDJ recombination model fitted to out-of-frame rearrangements, and checked the results against IGoR. A later analysis scored TCR-TCR, TCR-HLA and TCR-CMV co-occurrence with hypergeometric tests, applying a repertoire-size bias correction to TCR pairs. In a later analysis, false discovery rates were estimated by permuting HLA or CMV assignments 20 times. In a later analysis, co-occurring TCRs were grouped using DBSCAN, and TCRdist sequence similarity was added for clustering within HLA-allele-positive subsets. Repertoires with fewer than 30,000 or more than 120,000 public chains were left out of co-occurrence clustering, as were about 5 repertoires with anomalous nucleotide sharing. TCRdb's version of the immuneACCESS table is confined to in-frame rearrangements and falls short of the full clone set. An unresolved V gene accounts for under half of the shortfall where checked; the remainder is of unknown origin. V, J and clone size are taken as reported in that table, and D and trimming were inferred from the DNA itself. Here the sample has 190,000 or so clones; 80% occur a single time. 0.5% to 0.8% of the sample belongs to the ten largest clones.

Findings and caveats that apply to the study as a whole: Most TCR sequences were observed very rarely across donors, whereas some public TCRs were present in many individuals. The study listed 150 to 200 TCR beta chains as associated with cytomegalovirus. Correlated functional status among segregating V segments might be attributable to linkage disequilibrium, but an unknown experimental factor could not be ruled out. Sequencing depth was assumed to be roughly uniform across donors in the presence/absence analyses, though that assumption may not hold. At a false discovery rate of 0.05, a later analysis linked 16,000 or so TCR beta sequences to specific HLA alleles. When HLA alleles, especially DR and DQ, strongly co-occurred, TCR associations were difficult to assign to individual alleles. A few of the identified cytomegalovirus-associated TCR beta chains were confirmed in vitro to be specific for cytomegalovirus antigens. A later analysis found that most CMV-associated TCR beta chains appeared HLA-restricted, with HLA associations seemingly driven largely by CMV exposure. V-gene and J-gene trimming of TCR beta chains was associated with a missense DCLRE1C variant in a later genetic analysis, and the association was replicated in an independent cohort. In a later genetic analysis, fewer N-insertions in productive TCRs were reported among donors in an Asian-associated ancestry cluster than the roughly 700-donor mean. Because HLA typing was unavailable for some donors at each locus, only the typed subset was used in association tests. In both the original and validation cohorts, the classifier was reported to diagnose cytomegalovirus status with high specificity and sensitivity. For the cohort, immune exposure information was limited to CMV serostatus. A later analysis found that HLA-associated TCR beta chains were more clonally expanded and had lower generation probabilities than equally common non-associated chains. This cohort had only TCR beta chains sequenced, and the lack of alpha or paired-chain data limited which features could be detected. The authors suggested that the approach could potentially be generalized to other disease states and immunological phenotypes. Some IMGT-functional V segments, including TRBV6-2 and TRBV6-3, could not be told apart with the 87-base-pair reads, so those segments were excluded. Because counts were too low, seventeen rarely observed V segments, including chromosome 9 orphons, were left out of the earlier analysis of 587 of the donors. A further reported finding was that TCR beta sequences accurately predicted the HLA-A and HLA-B alleles for most subjects in the first cohort. An earlier analysis of some 560 of the donors showed that most TCR beta V segments appeared in productive rearrangements either about 90% or about 30% of the time, which broadly matched IMGT annotations. The sequencing pipeline was judged likely to have produced a cluster of highly shared sequence variants as a technical artifact. According to a later analysis, parvovirus B19, influenza, CMV and Epstein-Barr virus appeared linked to several top co-occurrence clusters. In a later analysis, the rate of TCR association differed among HLA loci, with DRB1 alleles having the most associated TCRs and HLA-C alleles having the fewest.

The cohort was made up of about 610 healthy bone marrow donors. Cohort members were all nominally healthy when sampled, although unrecorded immune exposures were likely present. The donor tested CMV seronegative, placing the donor among the 350 to 400 seronegative members of the cohort. A peripheral blood sample was provided by each donor, and peripheral blood mononuclear cells were used for TCR beta sequencing. The Qiagen DNeasy Blood Extraction Kit was used to extract genomic DNA from the blood cell samples. A word on this clone: The antigen it recognizes is unknown. Sequence at one end of the junction differs from germline and may be a read error.

The CDR3 runs 12 amino acids, cysteine and phenylalanine included. Here the CDR3 DNA is all that survives: 36 bases in frame from base 1. The germline V gene (reference sequence) specifies SEHNR as CDR1 and FQNEAQ as CDR2. The chain links TRBV7-9 with TRBJ1-1, with the D gene too uncertain to name. The sequence derives from a boy between 10 and 17 years old in good health and CMV-seronegative. The specimen sequenced was PBMCs. The nucleotide sequence is given as TGTTCCAGCAGCTTAGAGGAGTCTGAAGCTTTCTTT. Its translation reads: CSSSLEESEAFF.